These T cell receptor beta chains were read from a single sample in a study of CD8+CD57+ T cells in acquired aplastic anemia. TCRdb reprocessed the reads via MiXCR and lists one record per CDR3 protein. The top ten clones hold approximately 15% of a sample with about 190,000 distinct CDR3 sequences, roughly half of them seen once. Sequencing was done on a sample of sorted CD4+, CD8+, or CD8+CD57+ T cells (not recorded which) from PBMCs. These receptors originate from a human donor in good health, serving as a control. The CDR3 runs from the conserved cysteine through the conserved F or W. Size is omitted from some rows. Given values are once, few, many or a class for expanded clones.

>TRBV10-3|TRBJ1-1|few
CAISARLAGNTEAFF
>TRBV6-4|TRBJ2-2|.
CASSASRGYNELFF
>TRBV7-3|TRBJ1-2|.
CASSLVTNTEAFEWDGYTF
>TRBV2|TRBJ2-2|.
CASTGSGELFF
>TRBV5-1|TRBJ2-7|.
CASSGQVSYEQYF
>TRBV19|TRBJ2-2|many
CASTRHLEWAGELFF
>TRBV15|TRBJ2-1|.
CATSRGLAWEGGEQFF
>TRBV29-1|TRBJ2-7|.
CSVGTAAYEQYF
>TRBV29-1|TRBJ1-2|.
CSARVPGNYGYTF
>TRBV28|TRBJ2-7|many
CASSRGTYEQYF
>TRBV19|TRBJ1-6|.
CASSTSGQGGSPLHF
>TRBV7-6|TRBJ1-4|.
CASSLEGQPNEKLFF
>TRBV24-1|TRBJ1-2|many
CATSDLGTAGYTF
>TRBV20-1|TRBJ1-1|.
CSASGLSDTEAFF
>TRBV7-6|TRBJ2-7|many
CASSLVGAEQYF
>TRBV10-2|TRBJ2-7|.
CASNAGTGGLLTSYEQYF
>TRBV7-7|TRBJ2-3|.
CASSLGLTGLTDTQYF
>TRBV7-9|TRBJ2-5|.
CASSEMTGRETQYF
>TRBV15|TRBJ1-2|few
CATSRDTGVLCGHTF
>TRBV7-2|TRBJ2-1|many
CASSLVSGNNEQFF
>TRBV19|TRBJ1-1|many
CASSIPGRMNTEAFF
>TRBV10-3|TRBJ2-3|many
CAISSEGELGILASTDTQYF
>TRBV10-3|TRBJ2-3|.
CAISELQGDTQYF
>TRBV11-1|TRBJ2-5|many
CASSSRQGGGQETQYF
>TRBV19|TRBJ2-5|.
CASSIPQGGETQYF
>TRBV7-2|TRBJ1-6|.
CASSSKRESPLHF
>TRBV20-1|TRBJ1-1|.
CSADGTRRTEAFF
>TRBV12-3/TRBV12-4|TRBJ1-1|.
CASTNYRGTGDTEAFF
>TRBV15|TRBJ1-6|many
CATSRDRATGYNSPLHF
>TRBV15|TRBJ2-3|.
CATSRKGASTDTQYF
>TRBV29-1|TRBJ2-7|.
CSAGRTGSYEQYF
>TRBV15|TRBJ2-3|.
CATSRGTGVTDTQYF
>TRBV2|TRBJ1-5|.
CASSEGEARGGQPQHF
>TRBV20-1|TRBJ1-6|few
CSASRDSKITNSPLHF
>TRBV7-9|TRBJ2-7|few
CASSPGGGQQYF
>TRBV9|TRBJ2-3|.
CASSVESSVAAQYF
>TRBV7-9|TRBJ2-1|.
CASSLGGGDRRTNEQFF
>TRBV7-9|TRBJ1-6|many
CASSPSAGGAGNSPLHF
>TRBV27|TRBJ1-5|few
CASSLGWNYQPQHF
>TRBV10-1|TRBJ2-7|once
CASSPLDRGHEQYF
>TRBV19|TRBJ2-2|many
CASSTVGVPGPGELFF
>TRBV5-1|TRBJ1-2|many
CASSFAGSNYGYTF
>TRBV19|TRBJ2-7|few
CASSMGSGTGVSYEQYF
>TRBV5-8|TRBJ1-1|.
CASSLDGQEAFF
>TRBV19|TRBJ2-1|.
CASSIVGGRNEQFF
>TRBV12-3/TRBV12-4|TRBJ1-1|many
CASILGTENTEAFF
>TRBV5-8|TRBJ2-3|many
CASSSGLETSTDTQYF